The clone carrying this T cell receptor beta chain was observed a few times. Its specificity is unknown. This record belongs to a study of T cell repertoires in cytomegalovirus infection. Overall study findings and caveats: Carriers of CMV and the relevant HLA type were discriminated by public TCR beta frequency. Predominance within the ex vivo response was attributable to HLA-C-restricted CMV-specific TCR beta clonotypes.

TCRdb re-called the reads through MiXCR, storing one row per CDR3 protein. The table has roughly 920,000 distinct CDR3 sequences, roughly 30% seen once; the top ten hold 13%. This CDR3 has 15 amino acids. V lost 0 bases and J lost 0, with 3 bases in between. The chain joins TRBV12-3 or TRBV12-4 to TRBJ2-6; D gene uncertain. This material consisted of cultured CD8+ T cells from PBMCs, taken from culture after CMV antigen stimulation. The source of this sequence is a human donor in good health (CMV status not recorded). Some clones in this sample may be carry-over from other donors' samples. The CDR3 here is CASSLASSGANVLTF. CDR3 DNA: TGTGCCAGCAGTTTAGCTAGCTCTGGGGCCAACGTCCTGACTTTC.